This entry describes one T cell receptor beta chain. The target antigen is unknown. The germline V gene encodes CDR1 GTSNPN and CDR2 SVGIG (reference sequence). V was pared by 2 bases and J by 5 bases, with 11 bases between. This CDR3 has 13 residues. Measured with immunoSEQ multiplex PCR; TCRdb has only the in-frame clones, and not every one. Of about 33,000 clones listed, 85% to 90% are singletons. This entry comes from a study of lymphopenia after photon versus proton radiotherapy. Study-wide results and limits: After the lymphocyte nadir, photon-treated repertoires showed oligoclonal expansion, especially of CD8+ Temra cells. Better survival with proton therapy was suggested as possible, not demonstrated. Larger post-nadir TCR diversity loss correlated inversely with survival in deceased patients. Proton therapy kept repertoires fairly stable, unlike photons, which gained effector/memory cells.

This sequence originates from a woman aged 50 to 60 with pancreatic cancer. The material sequenced was peripheral blood, taken from a patient treated with photon-based radiotherapy. The chain recombines TRBV30 with TRBJ2-3, with D tentatively TRBD2 (5 bases). The CDR3 is CAWSSNSVDTQYF. CDR3 bases: TGTGCCTGGAGTTCCAATAGCGTAGATACGCAGTATTTT. Supplemented by reference TRBV30 and TRBJ2-3, the full variable domain reads SQTIHQWPATLVQPVGSPLSLECTVEGTSNPNLYWYRQAAGRGLQLLFYSVGIGQISSEVPQNLSASRPQDRQFILSSKKLLLSDSGFYLCAWSSNSVDTQYFGPGTRLTVL.